This T cell receptor beta chain stems from a study of radiation and T cells in renal cell carcinoma. Study-level results: Top tumor clonotypes rose in blood 2 weeks post-radiation, then contracted.

Time point defined: baseline pretreatment blood. Treatment given: 15 Gy SBRT to primary tumor, nephrectomy 4 weeks later. Serial blood draws occurred at baseline and 2 and 4 weeks post-SBRT. The patient's renal cell carcinoma had clear cell pathology. Notes on this clone: Its antigen is not identified.

Germline V gene lookup returns CDR1 LNHDA and CDR2 SQIVND (reference sequence). The CDR3 runs to 14 residues. With 5 bases removed from V and 6 bases from J, the gap between germline ends came to 14 bases. Profiling relied on immunoSEQ multiplex PCR, and the TCRdb table lists in-frame clones only, not all of them. The repertoire consists of about 88,000 clones, with 86% occurring once and the leading ten covering almost 8%. This sequence joins TRBV19 and TRBJ1-5; TRBD1 is a possible D gene (5 bases). The TCR originated in a man aged 50-60 years with renal cell carcinoma. This sample comprised blood, obtained from a patient whose treatment included radiotherapy and nephrectomy. CDR3: CASSSLGAGQPQHF. CDR3 DNA sequence: TGTGCCAGTAGTTCCCTCGGGGCAGGTCAGCCCCAGCATTTT.